A single sample gave rise to the 13 T cell receptor beta chains below, sequenced in a study of CD8+CD57+ T cells in acquired aplastic anemia. Genomic DNA served as template for TCR beta VDJ and CDR3 profiling. TCRdb called the reads again in MiXCR, with one record for every CDR3 protein. The table lists about 190,000 distinct CDR3 sequences, 48% of them singletons. All patients picked for sequencing had shown, by flow cytometry, an expansion of CD8+CD57+ cells. Material: sorted CD4+, CD8+, or CD8+CD57+ T cells (not recorded which) from PBMCs. These receptors originate from a human donor with aplastic anemia.

The chain is built from TRBV12-5 and TRBJ2-7; D remains ambiguous. This CDR3 spans 12 amino acids. V lost 7 bases and J 4 bases, leaving 11 bases between the germline ends. Per germline, CDR1 LGHNT and CDR2 FRNRAP. The CDR3 DNA follows: TGTGCTAGTGCCTCCGGTGGGTACGAGCAGTACTTC. This encodes CASASGGYEQYF.

Notes on this clonotype: This may stem from a read error, because a much larger clone lies one nucleotide away. The V gene is TRBV2, the J gene TRBJ2-1, with D hard to call. The CDR3 runs 10 residues. The germline V and J ends were trimmed by 8 bases and 5 bases, with 4 bases remaining between them. Germline values: CDR1 SNHLY, CDR2 FYNNEI. As DNA, the CDR3 is TGTGCCAGCGAAAACAATGAGCAGTTCTTC. Translating it yields CASENNEQFF.

This clonotype was observed at least ten times. The chain has TRBV19 and TRBJ2-5, with 11 bases fitting TRBD2. Trimming cost V 4 bases and J 0 bases; bases outside gene matches: 1. Germline V lookup: CDR1 LNHDA, CDR2 SQIVND (reference sequence). The CDR3 runs to 15 residues. The CDR3 nucleotides are TGTGCCAGTAGTAGACTAGCGGGAAACCAAGAGACCCAGTACTTC. As protein: CASSRLAGNQETQYF.

The V call is TRBV7-9, the J call TRBJ1-1, with no clear D. The germline V and J ends were trimmed by 3 bases and 7 bases, with 9 bases remaining between them. Germline lookup yields CDR1 SEHNR and CDR2 FQNEAQ (reference sequence). The CDR3 has 12 amino acids. The CDR3 DNA follows: TGTGCCAGCAGCTTGAATGGCGGTGAAGCTTTCTTT. Protein: CASSLNGGEAFF.

This clonotype was seen many times. The chain has TRBV6-1 and TRBJ2-1; 8 bases fit TRBD2. The ends lost 4 bases at V and 7 bases at J; junction bases unmatched: 3. The CDR3 has 13 residues. Germline assignment: CDR1 MNHNS and CDR2 SASEGT. Here the CDR3 reads CASSASGSNEQFF. The CDR3 coding sequence is TGTGCCAGCAGTGCCAGCGGGAGTAATGAGCAGTTCTTC.

There are a few counts of this clonotype. The chain recombines TRBV28 with TRBJ1-2; D gene uncertain. The CDR3 consists of 10 residues. V lost 9 bases, J lost 8 bases, and 10 bases lay in between. Germline lookup yields CDR1 MDHEN and CDR2 SYDVKM. The CDR3 coding sequence is TGTGCCAGTCGAGGGTTCGGCTACACCTTC. It is translated as CASRGFGYTF.

The chain employs TRBV5-5 and TRBJ2-5, with D perhaps TRBD1 or TRBD2 (5 bases each). Between the trimmed V and J ends, which lost 4 bases and 3 bases, there was a span of 16 bases. The CDR3 contains 15 residues. The germline V gene has CDR1 SGHKS and CDR2 YYEKEE (reference sequence). This CDR3 reads CASSRPGRKEETQYF. CDR3 DNA: TGTGCCAGCAGCCGGCCGGGACGCAAGGAAGAGACCCAGTACTTC.

The V call is TRBV11-2, the J call TRBJ2-7; a weak D match, TRBD2 (6 bases). The CDR3 has 15 residues. The germline V gene encodes CDR1 SGHAT and CDR2 FQNNGV. V lost 0 bases to trimming and J lost 3 bases, with 12 bases between them. Here the CDR3 DNA reads TGTGCCAGCAGCTTAGATGGCAGGGAGGTCTACGAGCAGTACTTC. Its protein is CASSLDGREVYEQYF.

Remarks on this clonotype: A much larger clone sits a single nucleotide away, making a read error possible. Written as DNA, the CDR3 is TGTGCCGTCCAGTTGGAACTAGCGTCCGGGCAGTACTTC. Its protein product is CAVQLELASGQYF. This chain joins TRBV6-1 and TRBJ2-7; 7 nucleotides line up with TRBD2. The junction had 16 bases not matched to a gene; V was cut back by 11 bases and J by 9 bases. Per the germline V gene, CDR1 is MNHNS and CDR2 is SASEGT. The CDR3 sequence is 13 residues long.

This clonotype was seen a handful of times. The chain joins TRBV11-2 to TRBJ1-1, with 7 bases aligning to TRBD1. The germline CDR1 and CDR2 sequences are SGHAT and FQNNGV. V trimming: 5 bases; J trimming: 0 bases; junction bases outside the gene matches: 9. The CDR3 totals 16 residues. Here the CDR3 reads CASSQKAGTVNTEAFF. CDR3 coding DNA: TGTGCCAGCAGCCAAAAAGCCGGGACAGTGAACACTGAAGCTTTCTTT. The entire variable domain, with the rest obtained from reference TRBV11-2 and TRBJ1-1, is as follows: EAGVAQSPRYKIIEKRQSVAFWCNPISGHATLYWYQQILGQGPKLLIQFQNNGVVDDSQLPKDRFSAERLKGVDSTLKIQPAKLEDSAVYLCASSQKAGTVNTEAFFGQGTRLTVV.

This clonotype was counted ten times or more. The chain employs TRBV24-1 and TRBJ2-1; 10 nucleotides line up with TRBD1. Germline loops: CDR1 KGHDR, CDR2 SFDVKD. J lost 2 bases, V lost 4 bases, and 4 bases had no gene match. CDR3 length equals 16 residues. CDR3 sequence (DNA): TGTGCCACCAGTGACCCAGGGACAGGGGCCTACAATGAGCAGTTCTTC. This codes for CATSDPGTGAYNEQFF.

This clonotype was seen ten or more times. The rearrangement uses TRBV5-8 and TRBJ1-1, with a tentative D call TRBD1 (6 bases). The CDR3 length is 15 residues. V was clipped by 4 bases and J by 4 bases, with 17 bases between them. Germline V gene data show CDR1 as SGHTS and CDR2 as YDEGEE. The CDR3 region has the DNA TGTGCCAGCAGCCCTGGAACAGGGTTGGGCACTGAAGCTTTCTTT. This sequence encodes CASSPGTGLGTEAFF.

This clonotype was seen many times. The V call is TRBV11-2, the J call TRBJ2-3; no clear D. The V gene lost 3 bases and the J gene lost 5 bases, with 6 bases spanning the gap. Germline CDR1 is SGHAT and CDR2 is FQNNGV. The CDR3 length is 12 residues. The CDR3: CASSFSGDTQYF. The CDR3 region has the DNA TGTGCCAGCAGCTTTTCCGGAGATACGCAGTATTTT.